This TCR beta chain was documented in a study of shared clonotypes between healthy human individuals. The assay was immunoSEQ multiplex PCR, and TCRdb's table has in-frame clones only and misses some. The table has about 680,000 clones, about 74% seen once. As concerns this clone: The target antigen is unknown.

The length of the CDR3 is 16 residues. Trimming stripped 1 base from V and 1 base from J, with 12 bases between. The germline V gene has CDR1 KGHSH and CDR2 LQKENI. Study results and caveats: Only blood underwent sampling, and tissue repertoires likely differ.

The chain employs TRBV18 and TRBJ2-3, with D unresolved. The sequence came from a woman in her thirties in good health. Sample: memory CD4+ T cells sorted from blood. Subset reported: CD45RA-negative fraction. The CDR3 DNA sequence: TGTGCCAGCTCACCACTAAAGGGTTATGGCACAGATACGCAGTATTTT. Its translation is CASSPLKGYGTDTQYF.